These 5 T cell receptor beta chains came from one sample sequenced in a study of blood T cell repertoires in COVID-19. Using immunoSEQ multiplex PCR, the repertoire was profiled, and TCRdb retains in-frame clones only, with some absent. The table includes around 280,000 clones, approximately 86% detected once. The sample consisted of peripheral blood. These receptors were taken from a young woman who had recovered from COVID-19.

This chain links TRBV6-5 with TRBJ2-3; 8 nucleotides agree with TRBD2. With V trimmed by 5 bases and J by 3 bases, 7 bases remained unmatched. This CDR3 comprises 15 residues. The germline gives CDR1 MNHEY, CDR2 SVGAGI. The CDR3 nucleotides read TGTGCCAGCAGTACGACTAGCGCGGCGACAGATACGCAGTATTTT. Translation: CASSTTSAATDTQYF.

V gene TRBV6-5 combines with J gene TRBJ1-2; D possibly corresponds to TRBD1 (5 bases). The CDR3 loop spans 13 amino acids. Germline loops: CDR1 MNHEY, CDR2 SVGAGI. The V end lost 5 bases, the J end lost 2 bases, and 9 bases lay between the germline ends. The CDR3 is CASSTRQNYGYTF. CDR3 nucleotide sequence: TGTGCCAGCAGTACCCGACAGAACTATGGCTACACCTTC.

The chain employs TRBV7-3 and TRBJ2-5; 9 nucleotides line up with TRBD2. The CDR3 has 15 residues. J gave up 4 bases and V 1 base, and 4 bases lay outside the gene matches. Germline-derived CDR1 and CDR2 are SGHTA and FQGTGA. The DNA for the CDR3 is TGTGCCAGCAGCTTAAGCGGGAGGGCCGGAGAGACCCAGTACTTC. Encoded protein: CASSLSGRAGETQYF.

In its sample, this clone was seen a few times. J is TRBJ1-1 and V is TRBV10-2, with TRBD1 matching 7 bases. The CDR3 is 17 amino acids. Looked up from germline, CDR1 is WSHSY and CDR2 is SAAADI. V shed 5 bases, J shed 3 bases, and the junction held 15 bases outside the gene matches. The DNA for the CDR3 is TGCGCCAGCAGTACGAGCCGACGTGTTCAGGGGGACACTGAAGCTTTCTTT. Translation: CASSTSRRVQGDTEAFF.

V gene TRBV7-2 combines with J gene TRBJ1-2, with TRBD1 identical over 8 bases. With 5 bases clipped from V and 3 bases from J, the junction kept 8 bases outside the gene matches. The CDR3 has 15 amino acids. Germline V gene sequence: CDR1 SGHTA, CDR2 FQGNSA. CDR3 loop: CASSMTGAGDYGYTF. The CDR3 coding sequence is TGTGCCAGCAGCATGACAGGGGCTGGTGACTATGGCTACACCTTC.